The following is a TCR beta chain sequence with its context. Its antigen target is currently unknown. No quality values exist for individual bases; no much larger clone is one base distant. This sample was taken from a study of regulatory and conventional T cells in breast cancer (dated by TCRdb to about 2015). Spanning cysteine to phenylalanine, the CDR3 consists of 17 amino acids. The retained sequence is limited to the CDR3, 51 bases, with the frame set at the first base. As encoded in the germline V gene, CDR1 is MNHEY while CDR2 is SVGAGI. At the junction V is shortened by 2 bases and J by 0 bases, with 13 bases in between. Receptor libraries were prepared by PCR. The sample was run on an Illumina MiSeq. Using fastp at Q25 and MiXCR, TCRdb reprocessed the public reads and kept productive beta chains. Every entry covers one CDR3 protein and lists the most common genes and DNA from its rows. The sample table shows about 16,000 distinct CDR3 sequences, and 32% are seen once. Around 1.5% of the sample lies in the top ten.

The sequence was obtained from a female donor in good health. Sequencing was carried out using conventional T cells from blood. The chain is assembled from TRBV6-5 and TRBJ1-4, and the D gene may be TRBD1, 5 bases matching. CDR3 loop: CASSYGRGLATNEKLFF. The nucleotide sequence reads TGTGCCAGCAGTTACGGACGGGGGTTAGCAACTAATGAAAAACTGTTTTTT.